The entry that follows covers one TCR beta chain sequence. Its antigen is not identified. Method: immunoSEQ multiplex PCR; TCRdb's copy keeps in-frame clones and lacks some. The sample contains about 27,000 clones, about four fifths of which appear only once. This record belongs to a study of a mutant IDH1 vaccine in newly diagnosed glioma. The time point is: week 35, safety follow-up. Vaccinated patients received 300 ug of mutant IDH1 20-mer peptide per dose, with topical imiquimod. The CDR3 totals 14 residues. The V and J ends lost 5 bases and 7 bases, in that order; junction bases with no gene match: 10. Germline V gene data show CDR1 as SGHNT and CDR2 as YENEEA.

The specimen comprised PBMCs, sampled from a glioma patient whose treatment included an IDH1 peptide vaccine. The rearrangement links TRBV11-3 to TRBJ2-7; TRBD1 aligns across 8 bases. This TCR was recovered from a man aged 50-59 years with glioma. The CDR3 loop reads CASSPQQGAGEQYF. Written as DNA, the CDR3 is TGTGCCAGCAGCCCACAGCAGGGGGCAGGGGAGCAGTACTTC.